The source of this TCR beta chain is a study of cytomegalovirus exposure and HLA in healthy donors. The V end was cut by 4 bases, the J end by 8 bases, with 16 bases between. The CDR3 spans 14 residues. The V gene's germline CDR1 is SGHNT and CDR2 YYREEE (reference sequence). In the PCR, 60 Vbeta and 13 Jbeta primers were used. Clones were sequenced by immunoSEQ multiplex PCR, and TCRdb holds only the in-frame ones, with some missing. This sample has about 170,000 clones, with roughly 85% found just once. The rearrangement joins TRBV5-4 to TRBJ2-1, with D unresolved. This receptor was identified in a man between 18 and 29 years old in good health and CMV-seropositive. What was sequenced was PBMCs. CDR3 residues: CASSPVPSVDEQFF. DNA of the CDR3: TGTGCCAGCAGCCCAGTTCCCAGCGTCGATGAGCAGTTCTTC.